This T cell receptor (beta chain) was recovered during a study of cytomegalovirus exposure and HLA in healthy donors. In the study overall: Out of 150 million to 200 million T cells, an earlier analysis found some 120 million unique TCR beta sequences in total. Caucasian-associated ancestry cluster membership applied to less than 85% of a few hundred genotyped donors.

Donors had nominal health at sampling but likely had unrecorded immune exposures. Researchers ran the PCR with 60 Vbeta and 13 Jbeta primers. This table comes from immunoSEQ multiplex PCR, and its TCRdb copy is limited to in-frame clones, with some not included. This table has some 150,000 clones, around 81% appearing once. The receptor was isolated from a woman between 50 and 59 years old in good health and CMV-seronegative. The source material was PBMCs.

Here the CDR3 reads CASSIAGTSNTLEQYF. The DNA for the CDR3 is TGTGCCAGTAGTATCGCAGGGACTAGTAATACTCTCGAGCAGTACTTC. The chain employs TRBV19 and TRBJ2-7; 8 bases align to TRBD2. The germline V gene has CDR1 LNHDA and CDR2 SQIVND (reference sequence). The CDR3 has 16 amino acids. The V and J ends lost 3 bases and 6 bases, in that order; junction bases with no gene match: 13.